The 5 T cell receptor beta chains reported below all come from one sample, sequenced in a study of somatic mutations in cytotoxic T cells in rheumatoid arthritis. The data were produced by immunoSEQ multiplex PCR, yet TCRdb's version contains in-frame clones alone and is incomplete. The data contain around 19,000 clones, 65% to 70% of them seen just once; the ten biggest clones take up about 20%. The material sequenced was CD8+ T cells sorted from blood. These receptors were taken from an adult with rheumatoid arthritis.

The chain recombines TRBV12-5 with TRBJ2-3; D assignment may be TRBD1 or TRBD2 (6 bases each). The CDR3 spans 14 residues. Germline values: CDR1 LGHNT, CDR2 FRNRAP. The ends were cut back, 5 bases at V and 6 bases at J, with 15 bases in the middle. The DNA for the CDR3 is TGTGCTAGTGGTCCTACGGGGGCCGGGGATACGCAGTATTTT. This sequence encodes CASGPTGAGDTQYF.

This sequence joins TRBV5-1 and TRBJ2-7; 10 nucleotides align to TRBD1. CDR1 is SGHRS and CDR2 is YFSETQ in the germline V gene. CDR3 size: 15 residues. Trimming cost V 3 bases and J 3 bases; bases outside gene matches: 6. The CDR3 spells CASSSGTGVRYEQYF. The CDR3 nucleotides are TGCGCCAGCAGCTCCGGGACAGGGGTTCGCTACGAGCAGTACTTC.

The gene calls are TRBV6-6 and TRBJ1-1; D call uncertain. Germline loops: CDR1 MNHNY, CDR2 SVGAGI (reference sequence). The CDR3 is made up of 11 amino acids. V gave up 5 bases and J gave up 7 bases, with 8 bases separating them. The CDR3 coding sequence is TGTGCCAGCAGTCCTCGTGGTGAAGCTTTCTTT. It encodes CASSPRGEAFF.

The CDR3 here is CASSQGGGHQPQHF. DNA for the CDR3: TGCGCCAGCAGCCAAGGGGGGGGGCATCAGCCCCAGCATTTT. This chain uses TRBV4-1 with TRBJ1-5; tentatively, D is TRBD1 (6 bases). Looked up from germline, CDR1 is MGHRA and CDR2 is YSYEKL. The CDR3 is 14 residues long. Deletions cut 1 base from V and 5 bases from J, with 9 bases between.

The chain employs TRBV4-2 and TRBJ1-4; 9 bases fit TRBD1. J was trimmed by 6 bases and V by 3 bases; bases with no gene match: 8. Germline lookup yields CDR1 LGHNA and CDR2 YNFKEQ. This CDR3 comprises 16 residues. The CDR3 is CASSQKPGQGYEKLFF. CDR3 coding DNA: TGTGCCAGCAGCCAGAAGCCGGGACAGGGCTATGAAAAACTGTTTTTT.